This TCR beta chain comes out of a study of blood T cell repertoires in COVID-19. As for the study in general: PBMCs, B-cell-depleted T cells, or T cells provided the cDNA or gDNA that made up the material.

Study processing details: Reference gene primer amplification gave estimated nucleated cell counts. Assay: immunoSEQ multiplex PCR; the TCRdb copy retains only in-frame clones and omits some. D and trimming were read from the DNA, whereas the V and J calls and clone size are those reported in that table. The data show 84,000 or so clones, roughly 89% seen once. The receptor was isolated from a man between 60 and 75 years old with acute or convalescent COVID-19. Material for sequencing was peripheral blood.

Here the CDR3 DNA reads TGTGCCAGCAGTTTCGGGACAGGAGACACCTACGAGCAGTACTTC. Protein sequence: CASSFGTGDTYEQYF. The chain links TRBV27 to TRBJ2-7, with 8 bases lining up with TRBD1. Germline V gene lookup returns CDR1 MNHEY and CDR2 SMNVEV (reference sequence). The CDR3 length is 15 residues. The V segment lost 3 bases and the J segment 2 bases; nucleotides outside the gene matches: 6.